This T cell receptor beta chain was captured by sequencing in a study of T cell repertoires in cytomegalovirus infection (dated by TCRdb to the late 2010s). In the study overall: Because public TCR beta signatures pointed to carriage of CMV infection together with the matching HLA type, the HLA type of each donor mattered for the analysis.

This clonotype turned up a few times. Its antigen remains undetermined. No base quality values were provided; no much bigger clone lies one nucleotide off. Findings and caveats that apply to the study as a whole: In the ex vivo response, HLA-C-restricted CMV-specific TCR beta clonotypes were dominant, and in two of eight donors the single most frequent clonotype came from this HLA-C-restricted group. In both this cohort and an independent roughly 400-donor cohort, the cumulative frequency of public TCR beta family members distinguished carriers of CMV infection plus the relevant HLA type.

The sequencer was an Illumina HiSeq 1500. TCRdb passed the public sequencing reads through fastp at Q25 and MiXCR, retaining productive beta sequences. Identical CDR3 protein sequences are pooled into one entry, listed with their most common genes and DNA. This sample lists 150,000 to 200,000 distinct CDR3 sequences; approximately 15% were detected once. In total, the top ten clones hold roughly 27% of the sample. The CDR3 spans 12 residues, from the cysteine through the phenylalanine. Only the CDR3 DNA stays, 36 bases, in frame from base 1. At the junction V is shortened by 7 bases and J by 6 bases; bases outside the gene matches: 5.

The sequence joins TRBV12-3 or TRBV12-4 to TRBJ1-2; the junction holds 7 bases that match TRBD1. Sequences were obtained from PBMCs. This TCR derives from a human donor in good health (CMV status not recorded). Some clones in this sample may be carry-over from other donors' samples. CDR3 region: CASKQGNHGYTF. The sequenced DNA: TGTGCCAGCAAACAGGGGAACCATGGCTACACCTTC.